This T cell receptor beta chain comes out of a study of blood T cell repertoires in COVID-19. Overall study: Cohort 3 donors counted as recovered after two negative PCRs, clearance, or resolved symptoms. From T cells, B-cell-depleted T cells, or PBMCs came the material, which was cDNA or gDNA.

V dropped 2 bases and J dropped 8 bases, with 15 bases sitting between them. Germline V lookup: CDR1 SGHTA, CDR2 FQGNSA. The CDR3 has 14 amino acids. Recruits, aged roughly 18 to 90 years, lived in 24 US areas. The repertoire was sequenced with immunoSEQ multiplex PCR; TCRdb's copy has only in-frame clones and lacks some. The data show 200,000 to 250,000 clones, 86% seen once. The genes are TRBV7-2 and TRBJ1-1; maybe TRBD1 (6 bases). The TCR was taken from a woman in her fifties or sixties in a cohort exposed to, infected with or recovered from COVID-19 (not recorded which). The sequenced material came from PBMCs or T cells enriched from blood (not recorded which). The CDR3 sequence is CASSLTTGKYEAFF. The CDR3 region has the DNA TGTGCCAGCAGCTTAACCACAGGGAAGTACGAAGCTTTCTTT.